This T cell receptor (beta chain) was obtained from a study of T cell responses to AZD1222 COVID-19 vaccine (dated by TCRdb to the early 2020s). With respect to the entire study: TCR sequencing was performed for approximately 240 trial participants, of whom about 200 were given two doses of AZD1222 and roughly 25 were given two doses of MenACWY control vaccine. Trial participants were enrolled by age into 18-55, 56-69 and 70-plus year subgroups, with roughly 160, 29 and 62 TCR-sequenced participants respectively. What the study reported, not specific to this receptor: Reportedly, close to half of the unique spike-specific TCRs recognized epitopes lying outside the regions that are mutated in the B.1.351 and B.1.1.7 variants. The vaccine-associated CD4 TCRs covered the entire spike protein, and the dominant responses fell in regions 160-218 and 743-854. The 56-69-year group was small, and its depth increase did not reach significance, likely because of low power. Because no day 14 peak-response samples were available, repertoires were characterized only after the peak T cell response. Only five to seven AZD1222 recipients were SARS-CoV-2 seropositive at baseline, limiting conclusions about previously exposed vaccinees. Most participants were white British and females outnumbered males, and the authors suggested that clonal diversity may have been underestimated. A significant rise in spike-specific TCR breadth and depth was observed after two AZD1222 doses relative to day 0 and relative to MenACWY recipients.

The CDR3 regions of human TCRbeta chains were analyzed by immunosequencing. Per the authors' processing: TCRs in the repertoires were matched against a reference library of SARS-CoV-2-specific TCRs that had been generated with the MIRA antigen-specificity platform. Breadth was defined as the fraction of unique TCRs that were SARS-CoV-2-associated, and depth was defined as the fraction of total T cells that were SARS-CoV-2-associated. Using the MIRA data, every spike-specific TCR was mapped to the spike region that the TCR reacted to and assigned to either a CD4 or a CD8 class. Log10-transformed breadth and depth values were compared by one-way ANOVA with Sidak's multiple comparisons tests. This is the immuneACCESS table as TCRdb keeps it, with only in-frame sequences that have V and J called. A part of the clones is gone; compared with another copy, unresolved V genes explain less than half, and the rest is unexplained. V, J and clone size reflect that table, while D and trimming were determined from the DNA. This sample holds about 180,000 clones; around 93% were observed only once. The ten largest account for about 1% of the sample.

Per the publication, the time point label means: about 28 days (+/-7) after the second vaccine dose. The intended sense of this specimen's treatment or condition label: meningococcal conjugate vaccine given as trial control. Samples from vaccinated people were obtained from the UK trials COV001 and COV002, which included a single-blind randomized controlled phase 2/3 trial of AZD1222 (ChAdOx1 nCoV-19) in healthy adults. For TCRbeta chain sequencing, PBMC samples were collected from trial participants at day 0 and at day 28 after the second dose. CDR1 and CDR2 (MNHNY, SVGAGI) derive from the germline V gene (reference sequence). V is shortened by 7 bases, J by 0 bases, and the region joining them spans 20 bases. From its cysteine to its phenylalanine, the CDR3 spans 17 amino acids. This entry keeps only the CDR3 DNA: 51 bases, framed from base 1. Points on this clone: Its specific antigen is unknown. No much larger clonotype is one base removed from it; base qualities were not supplied.

The sequence was obtained from an adult who received the MenACWY meningococcal vaccine as a control. Sample: peripheral blood, taken 28 days after the second dose of the MenACWY control vaccine. The chain employs TRBV6-6 and TRBJ2-3; TRBD1 is possibly the D segment (6 matching bases). Here is the DNA: TGTGCCAGCAATCGAAACCCCGACAGGAGTAGCACAGATACGCAGTATTTT. Its translation reads: CASNRNPDRSSTDTQYF.